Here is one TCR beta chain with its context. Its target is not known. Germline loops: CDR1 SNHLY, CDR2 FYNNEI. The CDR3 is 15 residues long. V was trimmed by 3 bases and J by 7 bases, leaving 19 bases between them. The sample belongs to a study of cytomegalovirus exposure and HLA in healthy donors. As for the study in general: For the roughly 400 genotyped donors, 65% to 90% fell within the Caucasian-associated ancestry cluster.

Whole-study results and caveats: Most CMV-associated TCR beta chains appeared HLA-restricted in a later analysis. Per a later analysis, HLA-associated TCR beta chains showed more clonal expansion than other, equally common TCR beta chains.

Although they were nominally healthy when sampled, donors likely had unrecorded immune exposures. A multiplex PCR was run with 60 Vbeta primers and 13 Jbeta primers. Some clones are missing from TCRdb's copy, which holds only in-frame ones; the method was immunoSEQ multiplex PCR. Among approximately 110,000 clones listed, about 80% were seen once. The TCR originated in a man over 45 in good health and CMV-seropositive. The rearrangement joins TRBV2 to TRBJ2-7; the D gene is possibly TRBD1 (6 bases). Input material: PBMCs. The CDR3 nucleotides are TGTGCCAGCAGTGAGAGCCCGGGACAAGAAGGGGAGCAGTACTTC. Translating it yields CASSESPGQEGEQYF.